This T cell receptor beta chain was captured by sequencing in a study of shared clonotypes between healthy human individuals. The V and J ends lost 0 bases and 8 bases respectively, with 11 bases between them. CDR1 and CDR2 from the germline V gene are SGHTA and FQGNSA. The CDR3 consists of 15 residues. At the deep level, the assay was run. The method was immunoSEQ multiplex PCR; TCRdb's version includes in-frame clones alone and lacks a portion of them. The table includes millions of clones, about 92% detected once. This TCR was recovered from a man aged 18 to 30 in good health. Sequenced material: naive CD4+ T cells sorted from blood. Indicated subset: CD45RA+ positively selected. This rearrangement joins TRBV7-2 to TRBJ1-6; D is unresolved. The CDR3 DNA follows: TGTGCCAGCAGCTTAGCATACACAAAGGATTCACCCCTCCACTTT. Translating gives CASSLAYTKDSPLHF.